The rows below give T cell receptor beta chains drawn from one sample of a study of blood T cell repertoires in COVID-19. Produced via immunoSEQ multiplex PCR; TCRdb's table is partial and in-frame only. This sample has 200,000 to 250,000 clones; about 79% occur once, and the top ten carry over 1.2%. Sequencing was performed on peripheral blood. These receptors were taken from a woman in her 40s who had recovered from COVID-19. The CDR3 runs from the conserved cysteine through the conserved F or W. Clone size is given for some rows only: seen once, a few or many times, or a class if the clone is expanded.

V gene: TRBV19; clone size: -; J gene: TRBJ1-1; CDR3 protein: CASSGQGQEGEAFF
V gene: TRBV6-6; clone size: -; J gene: TRBJ2-7; CDR3 protein: CASSRQGIGTETYEQYF
V gene: TRBV6-1; clone size: -; J gene: TRBJ2-3; CDR3 protein: CASSDSPTDTQYF
V gene: TRBV14; clone size: few; J gene: TRBJ2-7; CDR3 protein: CASSPSGGLSSYEQYF
V gene: TRBV5-6; clone size: -; J gene: TRBJ2-5; CDR3 protein: CASIVWGRETQYF
V gene: TRBV9; clone size: -; J gene: TRBJ2-5; CDR3 protein: CASSVAPGGEQETQYF
V gene: TRBV12-3/TRBV12-4; clone size: -; J gene: TRBJ2-1; CDR3 protein: CASSFQTPVEQFF
V gene: TRBV30; clone size: few; J gene: TRBJ2-7; CDR3 protein: CAWSVRLGQGAEQYF
V gene: TRBV5-1; clone size: few; J gene: TRBJ2-7; CDR3 protein: CASSSDRGAHYEQYF
V gene: TRBV15; clone size: -; J gene: TRBJ1-2; CDR3 protein: CATSTFGQGAYYTF
V gene: TRBV2; clone size: -; J gene: TRBJ1-2; CDR3 protein: CASTIKTGDYGYTF
V gene: TRBV28; clone size: -; J gene: TRBJ1-2; CDR3 protein: CASSQQGAIGGYTF
V gene: TRBV5-1; clone size: few; J gene: TRBJ2-1; CDR3 protein: CASSLTSGGPGNEQFF
V gene: TRBV6-2/TRBV6-3; clone size: -; J gene: TRBJ1-1; CDR3 protein: CASSPSSLGANTEAFF
V gene: TRBV27; clone size: -; J gene: TRBJ2-5; CDR3 protein: CASRKWDRGLGTQYF
V gene: TRBV7-3; clone size: -; J gene: TRBJ2-5; CDR3 protein: CASSSNGRETQYF
V gene: TRBV5-1; clone size: -; J gene: TRBJ1-4; CDR3 protein: CASSLGQGNEKLFF
V gene: TRBV3-1/TRBV3-2; clone size: -; J gene: TRBJ2-7; CDR3 protein: CASSQDSYEQYF
V gene: TRBV19; clone size: few; J gene: TRBJ2-1; CDR3 protein: CASSLAGGRSVNEQFF
V gene: TRBV29-1; clone size: -; J gene: TRBJ1-1; CDR3 protein: CSVEDYRIHTEAFF
V gene: TRBV23-1; clone size: -; J gene: TRBJ2-2; CDR3 protein: CASHQGVTGELFF
V gene: TRBV6-2/TRBV6-3; clone size: -; J gene: TRBJ2-1; CDR3 protein: CASSRQGATEQFF
V gene: TRBV6-2/TRBV6-3; clone size: -; J gene: TRBJ2-7; CDR3 protein: CASSRGQGTYYEQYF
V gene: TRBV6-5; clone size: -; J gene: TRBJ2-3; CDR3 protein: CASSSAGGSGTQYF
V gene: TRBV2; clone size: -; J gene: TRBJ2-7; CDR3 protein: CASKAGADYEQYF
V gene: TRBV28; clone size: -; J gene: TRBJ1-2; CDR3 protein: CASSSGTGGVYGYTF
V gene: TRBV2; clone size: -; J gene: TRBJ1-2; CDR3 protein: CASYSGYDRNYGYTF
V gene: TRBV5-1; clone size: -; J gene: TRBJ2-2; CDR3 protein: CASSFEGANTGELFF
V gene: TRBV6-5; clone size: -; J gene: TRBJ2-1; CDR3 protein: CASSYSARGDGPEQFF
V gene: TRBV6-1; clone size: few; J gene: TRBJ2-7; CDR3 protein: CASSDSGGEQYF
V gene: TRBV4-1; clone size: once; J gene: TRBJ2-2; CDR3 protein: CASSQAEGQPPNTGELFF
V gene: TRBV28; clone size: -; J gene: TRBJ1-3; CDR3 protein: CASKSEAGGLGNTIYF
V gene: TRBV6-5; clone size: -; J gene: TRBJ2-7; CDR3 protein: CASTGRSYEQYF
V gene: TRBV9; clone size: -; J gene: TRBJ2-7; CDR3 protein: CASSVDLGEQYF
V gene: TRBV2; clone size: -; J gene: TRBJ2-5; CDR3 protein: CASRGALKETQYF
V gene: TRBV6-5; clone size: -; J gene: TRBJ2-7; CDR3 protein: CASSYSRSPMGYEQYF
V gene: TRBV9; clone size: -; J gene: TRBJ2-7; CDR3 protein: CASSVGQGTYEQYF
V gene: TRBV2; clone size: -; J gene: TRBJ2-2; CDR3 protein: CASSPRVTGELFF
V gene: TRBV6-5; clone size: -; J gene: TRBJ2-7; CDR3 protein: CASSYNRGRAEQYF
V gene: TRBV5-1; clone size: -; J gene: TRBJ1-6; CDR3 protein: CASSLVGGNNSPLHF
V gene: TRBV19; clone size: -; J gene: TRBJ1-1; CDR3 protein: CASSYGQGNTEAFF
V gene: TRBV3-1/TRBV3-2; clone size: -; J gene: TRBJ2-3; CDR3 protein: CASSRTSGGGDTQYF
V gene: TRBV18; clone size: -; J gene: TRBJ2-3; CDR3 protein: CASSPGGQTDTQYF
V gene: TRBV6-5; clone size: -; J gene: TRBJ2-3; CDR3 protein: CASRSGASTDTQYF
V gene: TRBV9; clone size: -; J gene: TRBJ2-1; CDR3 protein: CASSVALRGQGEFHNEQFF
V gene: TRBV7-2; clone size: -; J gene: TRBJ2-5; CDR3 protein: CASSLAGQGQETQYF
V gene: TRBV29-1; clone size: -; J gene: TRBJ1-1; CDR3 protein: CSVEGIGNTEAFF
V gene: TRBV7-9; clone size: -; J gene: TRBJ1-2; CDR3 protein: CASSTELQGTSYGYTF
V gene: TRBV5-4; clone size: -; J gene: TRBJ2-5; CDR3 protein: CASSSRQQETQYF
V gene: TRBV12-2; clone size: -; J gene: TRBJ1-4; CDR3 protein: CASRLDGREAEKLFF
V gene: TRBV6-5; clone size: -; J gene: TRBJ2-1; CDR3 protein: CASLRAGASYNEQFF
V gene: TRBV4-3; clone size: -; J gene: TRBJ2-1; CDR3 protein: CASSQEWGGFYNEQFF
V gene: TRBV12-5; clone size: -; J gene: TRBJ1-2; CDR3 protein: CASGLGRTGVFGYTF
V gene: TRBV5-8; clone size: -; J gene: TRBJ2-7; CDR3 protein: CASREGTGGRYEQYF
V gene: TRBV28; clone size: -; J gene: TRBJ1-2; CDR3 protein: CASSTAQGARGYTF
V gene: TRBV6-5; clone size: -; J gene: TRBJ2-6; CDR3 protein: CASSSSLGSGANVLTF
V gene: TRBV19; clone size: -; J gene: TRBJ1-2; CDR3 protein: CASGTTGENGYTF